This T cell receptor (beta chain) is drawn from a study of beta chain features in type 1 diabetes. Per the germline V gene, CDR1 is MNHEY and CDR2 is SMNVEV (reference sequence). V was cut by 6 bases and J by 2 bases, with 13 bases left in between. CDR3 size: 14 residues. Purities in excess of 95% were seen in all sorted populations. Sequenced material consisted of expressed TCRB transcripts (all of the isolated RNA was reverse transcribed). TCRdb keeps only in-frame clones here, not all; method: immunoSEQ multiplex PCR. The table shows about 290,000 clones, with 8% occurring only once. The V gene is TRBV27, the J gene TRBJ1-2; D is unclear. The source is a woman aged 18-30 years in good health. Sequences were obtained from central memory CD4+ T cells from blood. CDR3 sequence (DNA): TGTGCCAGCAGCCTCAGACTTGGCAACTATGGCTACACCTTC. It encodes CASSLRLGNYGYTF.